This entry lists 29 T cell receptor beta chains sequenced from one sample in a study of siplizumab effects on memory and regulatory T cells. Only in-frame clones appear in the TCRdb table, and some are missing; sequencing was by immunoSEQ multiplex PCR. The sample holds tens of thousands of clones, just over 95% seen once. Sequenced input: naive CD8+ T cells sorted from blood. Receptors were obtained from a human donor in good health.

The CDR3 DNA sequence: TGCGCCTGCCGTCTAGGGACAGGGTCTGAAGCTTTCTTT. Amino acid sequence: CACRLGTGSEAFF. The chain employs TRBV5-1 and TRBJ1-1; 9 bases agree with TRBD1. Per the germline V gene, CDR1 is SGHRS and CDR2 is YFSETQ. This CDR3 region has 13 residues. Trimming cost V 10 bases and J 6 bases; bases outside gene matches: 10.

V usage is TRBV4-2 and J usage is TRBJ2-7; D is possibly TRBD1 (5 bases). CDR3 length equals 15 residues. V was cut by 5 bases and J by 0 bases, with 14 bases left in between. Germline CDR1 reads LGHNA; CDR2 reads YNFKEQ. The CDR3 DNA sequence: TGTGCCAGCAGCACCGAGACCAGGGACTCCTACGAGCAGTACTTC. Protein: CASSTETRDSYEQYF.

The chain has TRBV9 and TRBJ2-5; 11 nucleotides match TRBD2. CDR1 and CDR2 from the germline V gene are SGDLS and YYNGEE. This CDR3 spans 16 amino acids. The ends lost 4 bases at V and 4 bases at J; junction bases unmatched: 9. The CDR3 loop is CASSTGTSGGRETQYF. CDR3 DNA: TGTGCCAGCAGCACCGGGACTAGCGGAGGCCGAGAGACCCAGTACTTC.

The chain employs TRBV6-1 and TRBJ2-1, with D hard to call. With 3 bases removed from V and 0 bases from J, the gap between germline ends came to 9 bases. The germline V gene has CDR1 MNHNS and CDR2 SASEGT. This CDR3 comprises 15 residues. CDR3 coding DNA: TGTGCCAGCAGTGAGGGGTTTAGCTCCTACAATGAGCAGTTCTTC. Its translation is CASSEGFSSYNEQFF.

CDR3 sequence: CASSAGTGAYEQYF. The CDR3 DNA is TGCGCCAGCAGCGCCGGGACAGGGGCGTACGAGCAGTACTTC. The chain joins TRBV5-1 to TRBJ2-7; 10 bases match TRBD1. V dropped 4 bases and J dropped 4; count of bases not matched to a gene: 5. Germline V gene sequence: CDR1 SGHRS, CDR2 YFSETQ. The CDR3 consists of 14 residues.

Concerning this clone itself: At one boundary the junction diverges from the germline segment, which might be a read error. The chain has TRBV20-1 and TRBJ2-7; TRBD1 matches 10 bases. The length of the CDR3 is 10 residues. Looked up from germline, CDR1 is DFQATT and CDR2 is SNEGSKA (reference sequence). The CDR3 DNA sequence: TGCAGTGCTCAGACAGGGGGCGAGGTCTTC. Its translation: CSAQTGGEVF.

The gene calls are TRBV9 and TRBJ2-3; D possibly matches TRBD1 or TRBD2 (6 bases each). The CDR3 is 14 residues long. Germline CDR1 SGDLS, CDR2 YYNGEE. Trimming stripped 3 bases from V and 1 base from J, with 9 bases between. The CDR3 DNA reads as TGTGCCAGCAGCGCAGGGGAGGGCACAGATACGCAGTATTTT. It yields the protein CASSAGEGTDTQYF.

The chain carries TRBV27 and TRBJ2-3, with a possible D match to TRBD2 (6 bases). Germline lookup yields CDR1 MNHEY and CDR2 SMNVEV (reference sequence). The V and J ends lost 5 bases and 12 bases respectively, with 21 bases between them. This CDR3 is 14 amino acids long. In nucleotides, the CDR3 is TGTGCCAGCAGTCTAATGCCCCCGGGAGCCAGTCAGTATTTT. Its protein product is CASSLMPPGASQYF.

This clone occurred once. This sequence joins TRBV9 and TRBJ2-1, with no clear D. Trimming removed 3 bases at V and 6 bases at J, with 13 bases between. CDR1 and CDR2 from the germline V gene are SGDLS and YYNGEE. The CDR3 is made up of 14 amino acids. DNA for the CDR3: TGTGCCAGCAGCGGAACAAGCGAAGGCAATGAGCAGTTCTTC. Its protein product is CASSGTSEGNEQFF. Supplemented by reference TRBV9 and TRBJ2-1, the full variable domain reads DSGVTQTPKHLITATGQRVTLRCSPRSGDLSVYWYQQSLDQGLQFLIQYYNGEERAKGNILERFSAQQFPDLHSELNLSSLELGDSALYFCASSGTSEGNEQFFGPGTRLTVL.

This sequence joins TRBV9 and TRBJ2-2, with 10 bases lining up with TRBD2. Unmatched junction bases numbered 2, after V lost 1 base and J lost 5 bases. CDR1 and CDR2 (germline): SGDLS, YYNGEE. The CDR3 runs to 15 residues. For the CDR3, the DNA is TGTGCCAGCAGCGTAAGCGGGAGGGGGACCGGGGAGCTGTTTTTT. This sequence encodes CASSVSGRGTGELFF.

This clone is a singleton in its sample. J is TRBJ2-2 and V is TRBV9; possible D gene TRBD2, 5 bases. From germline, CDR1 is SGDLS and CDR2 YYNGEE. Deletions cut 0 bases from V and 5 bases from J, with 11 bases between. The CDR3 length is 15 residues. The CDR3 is CASSVAGSGTGELFF. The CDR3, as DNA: TGTGCCAGCAGCGTAGCTGGGTCGGGGACCGGGGAGCTGTTTTTT. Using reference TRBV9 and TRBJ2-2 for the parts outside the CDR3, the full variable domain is DSGVTQTPKHLITATGQRVTLRCSPRSGDLSVYWYQQSLDQGLQFLIQYYNGEERAKGNILERFSAQQFPDLHSELNLSSLELGDSALYFCASSVAGSGTGELFFGEGSRLTVL.

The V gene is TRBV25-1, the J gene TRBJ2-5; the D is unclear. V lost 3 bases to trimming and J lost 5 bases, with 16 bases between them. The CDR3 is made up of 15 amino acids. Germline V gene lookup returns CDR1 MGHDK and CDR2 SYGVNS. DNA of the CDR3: TGTGCCAGCAGTGACCCCTGGGAACCCCCCGAGACCCAGTACTTC. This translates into CASSDPWEPPETQYF.

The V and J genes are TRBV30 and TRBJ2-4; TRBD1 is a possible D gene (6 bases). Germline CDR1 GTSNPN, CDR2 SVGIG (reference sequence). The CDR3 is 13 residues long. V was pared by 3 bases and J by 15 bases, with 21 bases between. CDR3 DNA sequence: TGTGCCTGGAGGGGGCCCTCGACAGGACTGATGTACTTC. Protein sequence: CAWRGPSTGLMYF.

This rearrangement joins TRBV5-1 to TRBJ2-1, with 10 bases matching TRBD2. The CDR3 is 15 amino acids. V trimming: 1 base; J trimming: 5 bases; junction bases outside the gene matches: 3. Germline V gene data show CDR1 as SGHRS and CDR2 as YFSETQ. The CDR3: CASSLYLAGDNEQFF. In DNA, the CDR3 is TGCGCCAGCAGCTTGTACCTAGCGGGAGACAATGAGCAGTTCTTC.

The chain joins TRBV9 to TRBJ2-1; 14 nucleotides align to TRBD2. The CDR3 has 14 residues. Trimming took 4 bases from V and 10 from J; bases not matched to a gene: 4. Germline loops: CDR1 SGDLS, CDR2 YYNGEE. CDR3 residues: CASSPRLAGGEQFF. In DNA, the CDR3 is TGTGCCAGCAGCCCGCGACTAGCGGGAGGGGAGCAGTTCTTC.

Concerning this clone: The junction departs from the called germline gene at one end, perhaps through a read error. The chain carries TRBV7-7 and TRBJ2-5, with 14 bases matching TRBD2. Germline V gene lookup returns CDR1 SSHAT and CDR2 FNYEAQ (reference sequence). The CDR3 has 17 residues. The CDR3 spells CASSLTGLAGVLETQYF. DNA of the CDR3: TGTGCTAGCAGCTTAACGGGACTAGCGGGAGTGTTGGAGACCCAGTACTTC.

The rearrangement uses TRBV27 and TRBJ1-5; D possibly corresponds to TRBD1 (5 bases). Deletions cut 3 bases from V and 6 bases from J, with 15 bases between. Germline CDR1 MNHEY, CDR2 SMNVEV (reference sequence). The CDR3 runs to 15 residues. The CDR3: CASSFGLGAGQPQHF. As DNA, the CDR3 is TGTGCCAGCAGTTTTGGATTAGGGGCCGGTCAGCCCCAGCATTTT.

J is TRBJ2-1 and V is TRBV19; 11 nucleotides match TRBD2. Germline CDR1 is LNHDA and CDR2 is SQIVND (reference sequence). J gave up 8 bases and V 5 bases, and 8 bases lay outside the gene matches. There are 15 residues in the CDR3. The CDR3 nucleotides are TGTGCCAGTAGTGCGGGACTAGCGGCAGGCCATGAGCAGTTCTTC. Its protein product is CASSAGLAAGHEQFF.

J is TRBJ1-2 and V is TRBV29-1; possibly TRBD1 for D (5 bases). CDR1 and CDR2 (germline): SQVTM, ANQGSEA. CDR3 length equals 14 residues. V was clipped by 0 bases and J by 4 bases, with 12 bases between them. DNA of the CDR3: TGCAGCGTTGAAGATCCGGGGGAAGGCTATGGCTACACCTTC. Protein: CSVEDPGEGYGYTF.

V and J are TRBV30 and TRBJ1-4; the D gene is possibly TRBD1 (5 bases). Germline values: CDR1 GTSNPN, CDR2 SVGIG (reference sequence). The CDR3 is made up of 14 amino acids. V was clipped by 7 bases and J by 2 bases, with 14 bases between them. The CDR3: CAFTPTVTNEKLFF. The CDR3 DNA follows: TGTGCCTTCACACCGACAGTCACTAATGAAAAACTGTTTTTT.

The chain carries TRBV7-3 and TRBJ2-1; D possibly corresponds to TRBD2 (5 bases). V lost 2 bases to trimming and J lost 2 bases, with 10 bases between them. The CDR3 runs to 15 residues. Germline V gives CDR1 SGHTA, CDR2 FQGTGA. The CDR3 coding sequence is TGTGCCAGCAGCTTAGGGAGACTAACCTACAATGAGCAGTTCTTC. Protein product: CASSLGRLTYNEQFF.

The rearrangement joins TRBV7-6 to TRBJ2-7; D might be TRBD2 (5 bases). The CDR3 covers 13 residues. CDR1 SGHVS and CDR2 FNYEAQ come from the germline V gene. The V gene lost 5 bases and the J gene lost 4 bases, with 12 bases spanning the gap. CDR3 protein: CASSTPGLYEQYF. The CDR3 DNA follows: TGTGCCAGCAGCACCCCGGGGTTGTACGAGCAGTACTTC.

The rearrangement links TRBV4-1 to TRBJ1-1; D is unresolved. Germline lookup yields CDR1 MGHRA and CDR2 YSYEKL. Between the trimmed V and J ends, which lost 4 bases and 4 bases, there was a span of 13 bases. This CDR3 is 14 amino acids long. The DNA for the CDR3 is TGCGCCAGCAGCCTACAACATCCTCGCACTGAAGCTTTCTTT. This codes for CASSLQHPRTEAFF.

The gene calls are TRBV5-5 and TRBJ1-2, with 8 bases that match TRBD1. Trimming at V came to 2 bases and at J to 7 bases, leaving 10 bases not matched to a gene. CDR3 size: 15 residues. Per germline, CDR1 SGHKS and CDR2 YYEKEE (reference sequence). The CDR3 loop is CASSLAGGASGGYTF. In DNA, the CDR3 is TGTGCCAGCAGCTTAGCAGGGGGCGCATCAGGTGGCTACACCTTC.

CDR3 bases: TGTGCCAGCAGCTTAGGGTTGACAGATACGCAGTATTTT. Amino acid sequence: CASSLGLTDTQYF. This chain uses TRBV7-9 with TRBJ2-3; D is ambiguous. CDR1 and CDR2 (germline): SEHNR, FQNEAQ (reference sequence). CDR3 size: 13 residues. Trimming took 1 base from V and 3 from J, leaving 5 bases between them.

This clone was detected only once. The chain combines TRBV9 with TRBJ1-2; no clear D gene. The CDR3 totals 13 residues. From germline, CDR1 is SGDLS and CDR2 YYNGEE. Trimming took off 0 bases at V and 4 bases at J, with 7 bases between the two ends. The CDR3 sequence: CASSVAPIYGYTF. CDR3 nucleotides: TGTGCCAGCAGCGTAGCCCCCATCTATGGCTACACCTTC. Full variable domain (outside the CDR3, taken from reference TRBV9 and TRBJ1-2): DSGVTQTPKHLITATGQRVTLRCSPRSGDLSVYWYQQSLDQGLQFLIQYYNGEERAKGNILERFSAQQFPDLHSELNLSSLELGDSALYFCASSVAPIYGYTFGSGTRLTVV.

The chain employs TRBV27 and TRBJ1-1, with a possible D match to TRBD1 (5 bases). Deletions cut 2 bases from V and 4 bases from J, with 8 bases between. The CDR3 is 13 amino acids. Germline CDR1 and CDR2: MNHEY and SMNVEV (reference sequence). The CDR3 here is CASSLRGGTEAFF. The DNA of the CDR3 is TGTGCCAGCAGTTTAAGGGGCGGCACTGAAGCTTTCTTT.

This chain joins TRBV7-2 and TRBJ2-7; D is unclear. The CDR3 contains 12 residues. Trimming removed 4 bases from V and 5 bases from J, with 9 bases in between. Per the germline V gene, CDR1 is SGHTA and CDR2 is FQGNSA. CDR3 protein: CASSSYRDEQYF. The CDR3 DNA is TGTGCCAGCAGCTCCTACCGGGACGAGCAGTACTTC.

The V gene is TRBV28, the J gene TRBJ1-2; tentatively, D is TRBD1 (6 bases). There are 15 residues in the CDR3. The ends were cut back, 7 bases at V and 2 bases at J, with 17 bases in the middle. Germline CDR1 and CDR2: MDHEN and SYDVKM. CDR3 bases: TGTGCCAGCACTCCAGGGGCAGGGGTAAACTATGGCTACACCTTC. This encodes CASTPGAGVNYGYTF.